The TCR beta chain described here comes from a study of long-term antiretroviral therapy in people with HIV. Germline CDR1 and CDR2: SGDLS and YYNGEE. The CDR3 loop spans 15 amino acids. Trimming shortened V by 0 bases and J by 8 bases, and 14 bases separated the two germline ends. Runs used v3.0 of the immunoSEQ assay and were done at survey level. TCRdb's table, derived via immunoSEQ multiplex PCR, lists solely in-frame clones and lacks some. There are almost 30,000 clones in the sample; just under 90% occur only once, and approximately 8.3% lies in the top ten. Sequencing was performed on unsorted PBMCs, taken 3.2 years before starting antiretroviral therapy. The rearrangement links TRBV9 to TRBJ1-4; no clear D gene. The sequence came from a man aged 45 to 65 with HIV. The CDR3 DNA reads as TGTGCCAGCAGCGTAGACGCGGGCTTTAAGGAAAAACTGTTTTTT. This codes for CASSVDAGFKEKLFF.